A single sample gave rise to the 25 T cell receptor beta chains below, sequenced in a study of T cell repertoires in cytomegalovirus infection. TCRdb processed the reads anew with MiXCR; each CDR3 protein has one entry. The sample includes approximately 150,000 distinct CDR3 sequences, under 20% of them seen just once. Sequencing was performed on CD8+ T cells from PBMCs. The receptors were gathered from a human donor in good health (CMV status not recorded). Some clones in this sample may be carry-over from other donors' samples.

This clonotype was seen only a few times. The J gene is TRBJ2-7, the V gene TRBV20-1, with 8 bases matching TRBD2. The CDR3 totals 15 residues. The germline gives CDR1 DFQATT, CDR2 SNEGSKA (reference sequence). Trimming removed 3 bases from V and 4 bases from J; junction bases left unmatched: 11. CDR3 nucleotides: TGCAGTGCTAGCGGGGGGGGACTGGTAGTTTACGAGCAGTACTTC. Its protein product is CSASGGGLVVYEQYF.

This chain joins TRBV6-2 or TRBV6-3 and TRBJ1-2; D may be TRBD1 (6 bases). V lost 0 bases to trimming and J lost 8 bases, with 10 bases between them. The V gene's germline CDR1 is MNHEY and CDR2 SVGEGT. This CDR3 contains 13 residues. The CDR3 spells CASSYSSDRGYTF. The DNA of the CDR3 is TGTGCCAGCAGTTACTCCTCGGACAGAGGCTACACCTTC.

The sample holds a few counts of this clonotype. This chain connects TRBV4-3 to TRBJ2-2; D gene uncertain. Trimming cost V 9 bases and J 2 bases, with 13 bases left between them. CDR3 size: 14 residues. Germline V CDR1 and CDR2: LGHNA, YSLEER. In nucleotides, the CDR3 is TGCGCCAGTGGATTGACACCTAACACCGGGGAGCTGTTTTTT. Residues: CASGLTPNTGELFF.

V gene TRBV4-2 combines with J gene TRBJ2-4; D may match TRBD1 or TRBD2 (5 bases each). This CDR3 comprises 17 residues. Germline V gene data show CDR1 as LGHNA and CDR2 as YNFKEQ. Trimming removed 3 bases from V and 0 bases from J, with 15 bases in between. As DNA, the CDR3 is TGTGCCAGCAGCCAGCCCGGGGTGGGGGTAGCCAAAAACATTCAGTACTTC. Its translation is CASSQPGVGVAKNIQYF.

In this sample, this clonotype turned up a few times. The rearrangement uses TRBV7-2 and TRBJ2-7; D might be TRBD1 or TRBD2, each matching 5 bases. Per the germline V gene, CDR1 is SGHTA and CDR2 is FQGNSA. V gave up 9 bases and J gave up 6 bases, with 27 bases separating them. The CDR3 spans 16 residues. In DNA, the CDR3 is TGTGCCAGTACCGTAAAGGCAGGACCTTCTGGGGGCGAGCAGTACTTC. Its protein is CASTVKAGPSGGEQYF. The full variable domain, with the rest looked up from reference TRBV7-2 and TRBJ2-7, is GAGVSQSPSNKVTEKGKDVELRCDPISGHTALYWYRQSLGQGLEFLIYFQGNSAPDKSGLPSDRFSAERTGGSVSTLTIQRTQQEDSAVYLCASTVKAGPSGGEQYFGPGTRLTVT.

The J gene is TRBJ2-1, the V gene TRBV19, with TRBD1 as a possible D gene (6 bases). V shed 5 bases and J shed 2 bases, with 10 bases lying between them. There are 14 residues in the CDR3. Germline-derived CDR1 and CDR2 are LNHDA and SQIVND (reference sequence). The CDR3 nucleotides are TGTGCCAGTAGTGGGGGCGACACCTACAATGAGCAGTTCTTC. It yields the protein CASSGGDTYNEQFF.

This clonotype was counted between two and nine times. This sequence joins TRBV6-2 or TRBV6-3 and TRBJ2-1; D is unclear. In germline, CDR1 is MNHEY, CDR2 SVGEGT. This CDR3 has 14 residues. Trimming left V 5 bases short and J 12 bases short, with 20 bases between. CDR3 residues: CASSLPGSGTRQFF. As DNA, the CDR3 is TGTGCCAGCAGTCTCCCCGGGTCGGGCACACGGCAGTTCTTC.

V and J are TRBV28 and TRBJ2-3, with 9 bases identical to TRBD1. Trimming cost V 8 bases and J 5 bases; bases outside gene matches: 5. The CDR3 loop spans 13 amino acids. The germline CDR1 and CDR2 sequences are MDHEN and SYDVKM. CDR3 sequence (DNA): TGTGCCAGCGACCGGGACAGGGAAGATACGCAGTATTTT. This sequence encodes CASDRDREDTQYF.

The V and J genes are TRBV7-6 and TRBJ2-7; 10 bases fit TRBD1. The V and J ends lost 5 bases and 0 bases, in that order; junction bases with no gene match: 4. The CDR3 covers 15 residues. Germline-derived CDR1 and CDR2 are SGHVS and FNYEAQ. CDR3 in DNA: TGTGCCAGCAGCATGGGACAGGGGAGCTCCTACGAGCAGTACTTC. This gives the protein CASSMGQGSSYEQYF.

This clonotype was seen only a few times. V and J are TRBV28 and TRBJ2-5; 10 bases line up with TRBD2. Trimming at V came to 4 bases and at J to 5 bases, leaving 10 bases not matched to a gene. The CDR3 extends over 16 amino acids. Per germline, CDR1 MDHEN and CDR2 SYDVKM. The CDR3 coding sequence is TGTGCCAGCAGTTCCCAAGCGGGAGGGCCCTGGGAGACCCAGTACTTC. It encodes CASSSQAGGPWETQYF.

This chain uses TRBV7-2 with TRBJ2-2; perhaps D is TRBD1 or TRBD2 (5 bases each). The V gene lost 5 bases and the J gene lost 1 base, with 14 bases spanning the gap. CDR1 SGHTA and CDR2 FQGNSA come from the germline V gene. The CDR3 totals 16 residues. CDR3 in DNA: TGTGCCAGCAGCCCTAGAGAGGGGATGAACACCGGGGAGCTGTTTTTT. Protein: CASSPREGMNTGELFF.

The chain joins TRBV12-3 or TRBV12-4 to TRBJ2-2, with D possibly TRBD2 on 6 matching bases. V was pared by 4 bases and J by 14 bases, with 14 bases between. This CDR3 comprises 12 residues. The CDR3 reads CASSSPGLHLFF. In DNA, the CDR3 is TGTGCCAGCAGTTCCCCGGGACTCCATCTGTTTTTT.

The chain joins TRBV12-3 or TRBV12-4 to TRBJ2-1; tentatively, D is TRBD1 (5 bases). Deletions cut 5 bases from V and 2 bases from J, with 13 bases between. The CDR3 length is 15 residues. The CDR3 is CASSPFLGPYNEQFF. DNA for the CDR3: TGTGCCAGCAGTCCTTTCCTGGGGCCCTACAATGAGCAGTTCTTC.

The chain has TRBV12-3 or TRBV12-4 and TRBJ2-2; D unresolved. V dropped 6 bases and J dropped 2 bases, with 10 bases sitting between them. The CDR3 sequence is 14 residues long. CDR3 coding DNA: TGTGCCAGCAGATCCCTCCCTAACACCGGGGAGCTGTTTTTT. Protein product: CASRSLPNTGELFF.

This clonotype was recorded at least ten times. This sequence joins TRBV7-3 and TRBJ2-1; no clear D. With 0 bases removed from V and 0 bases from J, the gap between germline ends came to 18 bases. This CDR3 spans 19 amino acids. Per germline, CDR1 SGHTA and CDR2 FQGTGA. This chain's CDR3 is CASSLTVVPNPSSYNEQFF. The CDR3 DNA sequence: TGTGCCAGCAGCTTAACGGTTGTTCCAAACCCTAGCTCCTACAATGAGCAGTTCTTC.

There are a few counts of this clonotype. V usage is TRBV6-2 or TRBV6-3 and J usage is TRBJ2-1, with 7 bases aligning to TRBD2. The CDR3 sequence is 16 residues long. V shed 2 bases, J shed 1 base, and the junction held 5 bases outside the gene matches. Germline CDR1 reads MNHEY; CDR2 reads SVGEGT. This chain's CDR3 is CASSYTSASSYNEQFF. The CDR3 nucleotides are TGTGCCAGCAGTTACACTAGCGCCTCGTCCTACAATGAGCAGTTCTTC.

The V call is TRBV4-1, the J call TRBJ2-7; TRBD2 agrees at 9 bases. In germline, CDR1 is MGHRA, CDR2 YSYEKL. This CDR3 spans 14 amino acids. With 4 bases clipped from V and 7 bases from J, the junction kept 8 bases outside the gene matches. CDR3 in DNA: TGCGCCAGCAGCCTTAGCGGGAGCCCGGGGGAGCAGTACTTC. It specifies CASSLSGSPGEQYF.

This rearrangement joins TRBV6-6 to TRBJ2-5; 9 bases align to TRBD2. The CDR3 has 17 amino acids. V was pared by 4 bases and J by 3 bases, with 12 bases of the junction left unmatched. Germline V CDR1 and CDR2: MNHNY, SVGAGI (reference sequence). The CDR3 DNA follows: TGTGCCAGCAGTTCTGGGGGACTAGCAGTAGCAAAAGAGACCCAGTACTTC. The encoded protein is CASSSGGLAVAKETQYF.

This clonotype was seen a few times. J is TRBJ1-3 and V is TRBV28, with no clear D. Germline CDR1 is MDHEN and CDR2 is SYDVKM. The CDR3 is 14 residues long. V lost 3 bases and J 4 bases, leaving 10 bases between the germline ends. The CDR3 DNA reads TGTGCCAGCAGTTTGTGGAATCTCGGAAACACCATATATTTT. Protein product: CASSLWNLGNTIYF.

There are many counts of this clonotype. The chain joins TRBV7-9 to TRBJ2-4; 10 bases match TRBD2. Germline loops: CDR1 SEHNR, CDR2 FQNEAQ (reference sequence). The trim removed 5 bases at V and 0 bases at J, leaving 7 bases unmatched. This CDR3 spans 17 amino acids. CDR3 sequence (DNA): TGTGCCAGCAGCCCGCAAAGACTAGCGGGAGCCAAAAACATTCAGTACTTC. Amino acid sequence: CASSPQRLAGAKNIQYF.

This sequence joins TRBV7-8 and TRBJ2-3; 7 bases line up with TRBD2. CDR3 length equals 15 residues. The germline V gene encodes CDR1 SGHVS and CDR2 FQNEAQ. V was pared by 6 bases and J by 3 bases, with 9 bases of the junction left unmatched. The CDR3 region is CASRAGPERTDTQYF. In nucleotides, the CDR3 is TGTGCCAGCAGAGCGGGGCCCGAGCGAACAGATACGCAGTATTTT.

CDR3 protein: CASSPPKSGTGLIDDTQYF. The CDR3 nucleotides are TGTGCCAGCTCACCACCGAAGTCGGGGACAGGGTTGATCGATGATACGCAGTATTTT. This chain joins TRBV18 and TRBJ2-3, with 9 bases that match TRBD1. This CDR3 contains 19 residues. With 0 bases clipped from V and 6 bases from J, the junction kept 16 bases outside the gene matches. The V gene's germline CDR1 is KGHSH and CDR2 LQKENI.

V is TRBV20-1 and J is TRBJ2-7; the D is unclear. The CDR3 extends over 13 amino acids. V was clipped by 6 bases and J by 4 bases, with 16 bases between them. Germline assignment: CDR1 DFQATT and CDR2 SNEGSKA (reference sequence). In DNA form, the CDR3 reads TGCAGTGCCGCGAGGCAAGAATCATACGAGCAGTACTTC. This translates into CSAARQESYEQYF.

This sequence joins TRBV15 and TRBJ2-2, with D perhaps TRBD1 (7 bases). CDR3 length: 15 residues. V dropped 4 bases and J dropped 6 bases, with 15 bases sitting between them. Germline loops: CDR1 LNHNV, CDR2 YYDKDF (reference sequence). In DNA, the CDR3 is TGTGCCACCAGCATCGAGACAGGGAGGCCCGGGGAGCTGTTTTTT. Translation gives CATSIETGRPGELFF.

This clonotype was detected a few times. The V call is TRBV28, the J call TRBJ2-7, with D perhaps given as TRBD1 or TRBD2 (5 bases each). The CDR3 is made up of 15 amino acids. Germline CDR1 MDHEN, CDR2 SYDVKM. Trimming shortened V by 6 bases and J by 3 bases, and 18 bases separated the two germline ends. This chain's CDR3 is CASSLRGAALYEQYF. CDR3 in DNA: TGTGCCAGCAGCCTCCGAGGGGCAGCCCTCTACGAGCAGTACTTC. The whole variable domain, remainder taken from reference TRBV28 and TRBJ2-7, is DVKVTQSSRYLVKRTGEKVFLECVQDMDHENMFWYRQDPGLGLRLIYFSYDVKMKEKGDIPEGYSVSREKKERFSLILESASTNQTSMYLCASSLRGAALYEQYFGPGTRLTVT.